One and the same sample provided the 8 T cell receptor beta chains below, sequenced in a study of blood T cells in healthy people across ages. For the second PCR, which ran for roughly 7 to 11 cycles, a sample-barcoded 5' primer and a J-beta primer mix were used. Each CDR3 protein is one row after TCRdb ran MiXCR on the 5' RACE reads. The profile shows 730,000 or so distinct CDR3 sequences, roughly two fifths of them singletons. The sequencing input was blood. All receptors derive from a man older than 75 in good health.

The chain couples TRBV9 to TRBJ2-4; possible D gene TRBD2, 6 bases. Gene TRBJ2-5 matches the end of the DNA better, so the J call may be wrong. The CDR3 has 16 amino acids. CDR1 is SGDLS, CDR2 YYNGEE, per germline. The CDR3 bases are TGTGCCAGCAGCCCACAAGGCCGAACTAGCTCCAAGACCCAGTACTTC. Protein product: CASSPQGRTSSKTQYF.

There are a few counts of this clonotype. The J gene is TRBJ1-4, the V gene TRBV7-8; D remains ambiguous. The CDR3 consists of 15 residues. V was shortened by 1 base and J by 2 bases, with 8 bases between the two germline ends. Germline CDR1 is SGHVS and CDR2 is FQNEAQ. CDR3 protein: CASSLGGQTNEKLFF. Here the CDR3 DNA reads TGTGCCAGCAGCTTAGGTGGGCAGACTAATGAAAAACTGTTTTTT.

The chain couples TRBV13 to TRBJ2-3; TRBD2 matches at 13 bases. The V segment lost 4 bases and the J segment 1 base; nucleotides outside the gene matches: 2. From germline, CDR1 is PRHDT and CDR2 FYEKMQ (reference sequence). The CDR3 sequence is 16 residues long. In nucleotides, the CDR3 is TGTGCCAGCAGCTACGGGACTAGCGGGGGCACAGATACGCAGTATTTT. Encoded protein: CASSYGTSGGTDTQYF.

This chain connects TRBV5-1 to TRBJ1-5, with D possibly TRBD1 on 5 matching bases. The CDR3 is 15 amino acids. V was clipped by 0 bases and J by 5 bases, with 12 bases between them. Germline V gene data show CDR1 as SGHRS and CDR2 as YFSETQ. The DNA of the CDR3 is TGCGCCAGCAGCTTGGCGCCAGGGATGGATCAGCCCCAGCATTTT. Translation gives CASSLAPGMDQPQHF.

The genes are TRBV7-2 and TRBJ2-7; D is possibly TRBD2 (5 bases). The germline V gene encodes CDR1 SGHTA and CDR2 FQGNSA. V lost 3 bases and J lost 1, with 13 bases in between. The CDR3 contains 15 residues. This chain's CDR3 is CASSLGDIWSYEQYF. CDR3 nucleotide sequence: TGTGCCAGCAGCTTGGGAGACATTTGGTCCTACGAGCAGTACTTC. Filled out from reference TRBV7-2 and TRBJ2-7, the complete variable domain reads GAGVSQSPSNKVTEKGKDVELRCDPISGHTALYWYRQSLGQGLEFLIYFQGNSAPDKSGLPSDRFSAERTGGSVSTLTIQRTQQEDSAVYLCASSLGDIWSYEQYFGPGTRLTVT.

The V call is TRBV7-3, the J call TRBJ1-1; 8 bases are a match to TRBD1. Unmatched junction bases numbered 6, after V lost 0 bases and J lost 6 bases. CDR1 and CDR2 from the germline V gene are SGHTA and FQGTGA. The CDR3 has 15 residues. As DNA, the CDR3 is TGTGCCAGCAGCTTAACGCAGGGGACAGGCGCTGAAGCTTTCTTT. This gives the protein CASSLTQGTGAEAFF.

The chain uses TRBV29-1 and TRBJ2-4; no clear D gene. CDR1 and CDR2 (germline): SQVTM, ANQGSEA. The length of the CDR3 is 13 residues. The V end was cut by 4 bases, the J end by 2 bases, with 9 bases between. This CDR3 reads CSVGGSSKNIQYF. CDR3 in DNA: TGCAGCGTTGGGGGTAGTTCCAAAAACATTCAGTACTTC. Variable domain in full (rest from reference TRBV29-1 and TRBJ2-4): SAVISQKPSRDICQRGTSLTIQCQVDSQVTMMFWYRQQPGQSLTLIATANQGSEATYESGFVIDKFPISRPNLTFSTLTVSNMSPEDSSIYLCSVGGSSKNIQYFGAGTRLSVL.

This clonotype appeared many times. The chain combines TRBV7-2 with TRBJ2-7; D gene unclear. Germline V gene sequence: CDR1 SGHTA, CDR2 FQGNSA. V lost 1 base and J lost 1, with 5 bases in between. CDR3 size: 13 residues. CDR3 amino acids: CASSLVQSYEQYF. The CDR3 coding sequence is TGTGCCAGCAGCTTAGTTCAGTCCTACGAGCAGTACTTC.